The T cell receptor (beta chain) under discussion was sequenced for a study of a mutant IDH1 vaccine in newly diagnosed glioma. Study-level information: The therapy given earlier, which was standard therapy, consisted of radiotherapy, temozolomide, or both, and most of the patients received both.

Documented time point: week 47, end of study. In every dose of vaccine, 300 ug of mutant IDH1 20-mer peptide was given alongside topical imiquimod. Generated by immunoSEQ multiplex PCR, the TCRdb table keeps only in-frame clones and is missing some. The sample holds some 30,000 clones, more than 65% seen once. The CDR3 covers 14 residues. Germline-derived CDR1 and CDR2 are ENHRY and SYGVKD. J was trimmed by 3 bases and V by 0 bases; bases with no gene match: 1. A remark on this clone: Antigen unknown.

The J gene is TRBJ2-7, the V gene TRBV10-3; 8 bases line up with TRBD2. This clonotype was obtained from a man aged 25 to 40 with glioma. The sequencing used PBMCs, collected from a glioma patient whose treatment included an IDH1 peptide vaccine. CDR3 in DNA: TGTGCCATCAGTGAGTCGGCGGGAGGCTACGAGCAGTACTTC. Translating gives CAISESAGGYEQYF.